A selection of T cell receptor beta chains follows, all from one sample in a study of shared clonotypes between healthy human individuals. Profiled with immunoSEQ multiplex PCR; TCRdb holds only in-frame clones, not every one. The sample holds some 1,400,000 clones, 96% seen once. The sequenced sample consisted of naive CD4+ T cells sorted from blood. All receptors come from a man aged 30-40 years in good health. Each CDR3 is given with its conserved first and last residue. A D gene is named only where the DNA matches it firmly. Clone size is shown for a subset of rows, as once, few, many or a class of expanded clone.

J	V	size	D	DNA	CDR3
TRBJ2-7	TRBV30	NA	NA	TGTGCCTGGAGTGGTCGAGAGCAGTACTTC	CAWSGREQYF
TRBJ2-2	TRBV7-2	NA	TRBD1	TGTGCCAGCAGCCTAGACAGGGGCAACACCGGGGAGCTGTTTTTT	CASSLDRGNTGELFF
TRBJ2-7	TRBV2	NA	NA	TGTGCCAGCAGGGATCCTAGGACCTACGAGCAGTACTTC	CASRDPRTYEQYF
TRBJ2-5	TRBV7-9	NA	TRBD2	TGTGCCAGCAGCTTTAGCGGGAGTGAGACCCAGTACTTC	CASSFSGSETQYF
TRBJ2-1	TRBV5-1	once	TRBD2	TGCGCCAGCAGCTTGGCCGGTAGCGGGGCCTACAATGAGCAGTTCTTC	CASSLAGSGAYNEQFF
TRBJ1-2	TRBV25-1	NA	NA	TGTGCCAGCAGTGAACCACGACAGAGAGTGGGCTACACCTTC	CASSEPRQRVGYTF
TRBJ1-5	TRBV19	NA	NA	TGTGCCAGTATTAAAACCGGGACAAGCTATAGCAATCAGCCCCAGCATTTT	CASIKTGTSYSNQPQHF
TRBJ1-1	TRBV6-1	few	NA	TGTGCCAGCAGGACAGCGAACACTGAAGCTTTCTTT	CASRTANTEAFF
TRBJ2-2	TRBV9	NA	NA	TGTGCCAGCAGCGTTAAAAGACTAGAGAGCACTAGGGCCGGGGAGCTGTTTTTT	CASSVKRLESTRAGELFF
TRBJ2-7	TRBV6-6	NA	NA	TGTGCCAGCAGTTACATCTCGGCGCGCGAGCAGTACTTC	CASSYISAREQYF
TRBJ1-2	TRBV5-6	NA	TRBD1	TGTGCCAGCATCCGGGACAGGGCCTATGGCTACACCTTC	CASIRDRAYGYTF
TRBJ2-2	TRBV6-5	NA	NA	TGTGCCAGCAGTTACTCCCCGATCACCGGGGAGCTGTTTTTT	CASSYSPITGELFF
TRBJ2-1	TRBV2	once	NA	TGTGCCAGCAGTGACCGGGCCCCTACGAATGAGCAGTTCTTC	CASSDRAPTNEQFF
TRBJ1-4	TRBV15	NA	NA	TGTGCCACCAGCACTATAGACAGGCGGAAGGAAAAACTGTTTTTT	CATSTIDRRKEKLFF
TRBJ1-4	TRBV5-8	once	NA	TGTGCCAGCAGCTTGAAGGGGCATGATGAAAAACTGTTTTTT	CASSLKGHDEKLFF
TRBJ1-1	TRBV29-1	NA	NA	TGCAGCGCGAACAGGGAGGTTTGGACTGAAGCTTTCTTT	CSANREVWTEAFF
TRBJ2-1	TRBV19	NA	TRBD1	TGTGCCAGTAGTATAGAACAGGGGCTTCGCGGTGAGCAGTTCTTC	CASSIEQGLRGEQFF
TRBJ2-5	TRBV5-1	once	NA	TGCGCCAGCAGCTTTGGAGCCTTAGGGGAGACCCAGTACTTC	CASSFGALGETQYF
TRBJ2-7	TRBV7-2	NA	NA	TGTGCCAGCAGCTTAGTCCACGGGGAGGCCTACGAGCAGTACTTC	CASSLVHGEAYEQYF
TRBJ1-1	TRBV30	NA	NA	TGTGCCTGGAGTGTACGCGATCTTGAAGCTTTCTTT	CAWSVRDLEAFF
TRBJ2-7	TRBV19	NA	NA	TGTGCCAGCTCAGGGCCCCGGGTGTGGGAGCAGTACTTC	CASSGPRVWEQYF
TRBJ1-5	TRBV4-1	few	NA	TGCGCCAGCAGCCAAGATGTTAGTCAGCCCCAGCATTTT	CASSQDVSQPQHF
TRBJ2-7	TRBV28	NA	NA	TGTGCCAGCAGTTTGATTAGGGACTCTCCCTACGAGCAGTACTTC	CASSLIRDSPYEQYF
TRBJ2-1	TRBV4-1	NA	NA	TGCGCCAGCAGCCAAGGTATGACCGGGACGTACTTCGGAAATGAGCAGTTCTTC	CASSQGMTGTYFGNEQFF
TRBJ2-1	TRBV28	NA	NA	TGTGCCAGCACCACAAGGTCCCCTACTAGAGGCAATGAGCAGTTCTTC	CASTTRSPTRGNEQFF
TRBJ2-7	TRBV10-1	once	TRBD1	TGCGCCAGCAGTGAGTACGAGGGGGCGAAGCAGTACTTC	CASSEYEGAKQYF
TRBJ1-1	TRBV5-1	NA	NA	TGCGCCAGCAGTATGTCGGGGGAGAACACTGAAGCTTTCTTT	CASSMSGENTEAFF
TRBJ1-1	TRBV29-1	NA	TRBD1	TGCAGCGTTGGGGGGGACAGGGAAGCTTTCTTT	CSVGGDREAFF
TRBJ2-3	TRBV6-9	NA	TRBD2	TGTGCCCTGGGACTAGTGGCAGATACGCAGTATTTT	CALGLVADTQYF
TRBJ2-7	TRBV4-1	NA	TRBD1	TGCGCCAGCAGCCGGGACAGACGGGCCGAGCAGTACTTC	CASSRDRRAEQYF
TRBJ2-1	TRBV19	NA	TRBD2	TGTGCCAGTAGTATAGGTTCCCCGTCAAGCGGGGGGGGGTCCGAGCAGTTCTTC	CASSIGSPSSGGGSEQFF
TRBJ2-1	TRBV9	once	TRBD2	TGTGCCAGCAGTGACACGGGACTAGCGTTAGGGGAGCAGTTCTTC	CASSDTGLALGEQFF
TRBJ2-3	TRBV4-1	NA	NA	TGCGCCAGCAGCCCCCGGGACATGAGCACAGATACGCAGTATTTT	CASSPRDMSTDTQYF
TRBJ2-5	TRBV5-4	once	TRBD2	TGTGCCAGCAGCTTGGCCCGACTAGCGGGGGGAGAGACCCAGTACTTC	CASSLARLAGGETQYF
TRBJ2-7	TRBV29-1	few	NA	TGCAGCGGTGGGAACGACGAGCAGTACTTC	CSGGNDEQYF
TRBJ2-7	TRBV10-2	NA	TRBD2	TGCGCCAGCAGTGATATACTAGCGGGAGCCGCTGAGCAGTACTTC	CASSDILAGAAEQYF
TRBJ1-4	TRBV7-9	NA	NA	TGTGCCAGCAGCCCGACTCTCACAACTAATGAAAAACTGTTTTTT	CASSPTLTTNEKLFF
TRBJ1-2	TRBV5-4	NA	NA	TGTGCCAGCAGCTTGCCGGAGAACTATGGCTACACCTTC	CASSLPENYGYTF
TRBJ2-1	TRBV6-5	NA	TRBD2	TGTGCCAGCAGTTTACAACTAGCGGGAGGCTACAATGAGCAGTTCTTC	CASSLQLAGGYNEQFF
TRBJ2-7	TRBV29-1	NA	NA	TGCAGCGTTGCCATCTCCTACGAGCAGTACTTC	CSVAISYEQYF
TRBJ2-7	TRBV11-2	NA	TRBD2	TGTGCCAGCAGCCAGGGACTAGCGGGGTTCTACGAGCAGTACTTC	CASSQGLAGFYEQYF
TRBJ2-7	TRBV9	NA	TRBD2	TGTGCCAGCAGCGTAGGTTTAGCGGGGAACTACGAGCAGTACTTC	CASSVGLAGNYEQYF
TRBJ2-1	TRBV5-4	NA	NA	TGTGCCAGCAGCTTGGATCCGGAGAGCTCCTACAATGAGCAGTTCTTC	CASSLDPESSYNEQFF
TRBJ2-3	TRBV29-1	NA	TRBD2	TGCAGCGGGAACAGGGGACTAGCGGCACGCACAGATACGCAGTATTTT	CSGNRGLAARTDTQYF